Below, 9 T cell receptor beta chains from the same sample are listed, as sequenced in a study of OX40 agonist ivuxolimab in advanced cancers. Sequenced by immunoSEQ multiplex PCR; TCRdb stores in-frame clones only, minus some. The table shows about 83,000 clones, with over 75% occurring only once. This material consisted of CD4+ or CD8+ T cells sorted from blood, taken in a trial of the OX40 agonist ivuxolimab. These TCRs come from an adult with an advanced solid tumor such as melanoma, head and neck, liver or kidney cancer.

The chain recombines TRBV29-1 with TRBJ2-6, with D unresolved. Per the germline V gene, CDR1 is SQVTM and CDR2 is ANQGSEA. The V gene lost 4 bases and the J gene lost 4 bases, with 11 bases spanning the gap. The CDR3 has 14 residues. The CDR3 loop reads CSVAAESGANVLTF. CDR3 DNA sequence: TGCAGCGTTGCGGCTGAGTCCGGGGCCAACGTCCTGACTTTC. Full variable domain (outside the CDR3, taken from reference TRBV29-1 and TRBJ2-6): SAVISQKPSRDICQRGTSLTIQCQVDSQVTMMFWYRQQPGQSLTLIATANQGSEATYESGFVIDKFPISRPNLTFSTLTVSNMSPEDSSIYLCSVAAESGANVLTFGAGSRLTVL.

This clone was observed a few times. A read error may account for a junction end that differs from germline. Other DNA sequences in this specimen translate into the identical CDR3. This chain connects TRBV5-6 to TRBJ2-5; D is unclear. CDR1 SGHDT and CDR2 YYEEEE come from the germline V gene. This CDR3 has 11 residues. The CDR3 DNA follows: TGCGCCAGCAGCTTGGAGGAGACCCAGTACTTC. Amino acid sequence: CASSLEETQYF.

This clone was recorded a few times. V usage is TRBV7-2 and J usage is TRBJ1-2, with a possible D match to TRBD1 (6 bases). The germline gives CDR1 SGHTA, CDR2 FQGNSA. CDR3 size: 15 residues. With 5 bases removed from V and 4 bases from J, the gap between germline ends came to 17 bases. Here the CDR3 DNA reads TGTGCCAGCAGCCCCTCTGGGGGGCGCTTCTATGGCTACACCTTC. Its protein is CASSPSGGRFYGYTF.

This clone showed up just once. This chain links TRBV18 with TRBJ1-1; D not resolved. The CDR3 spans 14 residues. The germline V gene encodes CDR1 KGHSH and CDR2 LQKENI. V shed 1 base and J shed 3 bases, with 9 bases lying between them. DNA for the CDR3: TGTGCCAGCTCACCACAGGGAGCGGACACTGAAGCTTTCTTT. Protein product: CASSPQGADTEAFF.

In its sample, this clone was seen once. The CDR3 coding sequence is TGTGCCAGCTCACAAAAGGTCTCTGGGGCCAACGTCCTGACTTTC. It translates to CASSQKVSGANVLTF. The chain links TRBV18 to TRBJ2-6; D not certain. The germline V and J ends were trimmed by 4 bases and 0 bases, with 7 bases remaining between them. The length of the CDR3 is 15 residues. Germline V gene data show CDR1 as KGHSH and CDR2 as LQKENI.

The chain combines TRBV7-9 with TRBJ1-1; perhaps TRBD1 as D (6 bases). Trimming left V 5 bases short and J 5 bases short, with 15 bases between. This CDR3 has 14 amino acids. Germline V gives CDR1 SEHNR, CDR2 FQNEAQ (reference sequence). The DNA for the CDR3 is TGTGCCAGCAGCCCCCAACAGGGTGGGACTGAAGCTTTCTTT. As protein: CASSPQQGGTEAFF.

The chain recombines TRBV6-5 with TRBJ2-5; a possible D gene is TRBD2 (6 bases). The germline V gene has CDR1 MNHEY and CDR2 SVGAGI. The CDR3 is 13 residues long. V shed 5 bases and J shed 4 bases, with 11 bases lying between them. CDR3 DNA: TGTGCCAGCAGTGCCCCGGGAGTAGAGACCCAGTACTTC. Amino acids: CASSAPGVETQYF.

The chain combines TRBV11-2 with TRBJ1-6; D is undetermined. V lost 1 base and J 7 bases, leaving 5 bases between the germline ends. From germline, CDR1 is SGHAT and CDR2 FQNNGV. This CDR3 has 13 amino acids. CDR3 residues: CASSLVRNSPLHF. CDR3 sequence (DNA): TGTGCCAGCAGCTTAGTTCGGAATTCACCCCTCCACTTT.

This sequence joins TRBV18 and TRBJ2-4; a possible D gene is TRBD1 (6 bases). Germline V CDR1 and CDR2: KGHSH, LQKENI. The CDR3 consists of 15 residues. V lost 3 bases and J 6 bases, leaving 15 bases between the germline ends. CDR3 region: CASSPPSGARNIQYF. The CDR3 DNA reads TGTGCCAGCTCACCCCCGTCAGGGGCCCGAAACATTCAGTACTTC.